This T cell receptor beta chain was documented in a study of shared clonotypes between healthy human individuals. Study summary: There were three CD4 naive, three CD4 memory, two CD8 naive and one CD8 memory plates per donor. Overall study findings and caveats: Only blood samples were collected, and tissue repertoires likely differ. With a few donors compared, about 5.2% of naive CD4 clonotypes were shared. All-four-donor shared clonotypes had higher generation probabilities than non-shared clonotypes did.

The germline gives CDR1 LNHNV, CDR2 YYDKDF (reference sequence). This CDR3 region has 17 residues. V lost 0 bases and J lost 2, with 16 bases in between. Comments on this clone: What it binds is not known.

Repertoires were generated with immunoSEQ multiplex PCR, while TCRdb's copy carries only in-frame clones and drops some. The repertoire consists of roughly 2.4 million clones, with almost 96% occurring once and the leading ten covering around 0.13%. This sequence originates from a man aged 18-30 years in good health. This chain links TRBV15 with TRBJ2-5, with TRBD2 as a possible D gene (6 bases). The sample taken for sequencing was naive CD4+ T cells sorted from blood. Specified subset: CD45RA+ positively selected. This chain's CDR3 is CATSRDGASDLQETQYF. CDR3 bases: TGTGCCACCAGCAGAGATGGGGCTAGCGACTTACAAGAGACCCAGTACTTC. Full variable domain (missing parts from reference TRBV15 and TRBJ2-5): DAMVIQNPRYQVTQFGKPVTLSCSQTLNHNVMYWYQQKSSQAPKLLFHYYDKDFNNEADTPDNFQSRRPNTSFCFLDIRSPGLGDTAMYLCATSRDGASDLQETQYFGPGTRLLVL.